This section outlines one TCR beta chain sequence together with its context. Exposed volunteers were people who met a COVID-19 case within 2 weeks before study entry. The CDR3 totals 14 residues. V dropped 4 bases and J dropped 6 bases, with 16 bases sitting between them. Per the germline V gene, CDR1 is SGDLS and CDR2 is YYNGEE. Per the authors' pipeline: Scientists estimated how many nucleated cells there were by amplifying reference gene primers. This table comes from immunoSEQ multiplex PCR, and its TCRdb copy is limited to in-frame clones, with some not included. From that table come the V and J calls and clone size; the DNA was used to work out D and trimming. The repertoire holds under 450,000 clones, with more than 85% as singletons. The data belong to a study of blood T cell repertoires in COVID-19. Turning to the study itself: Samples of COVID-19 (acute and convalescent) were obtained from the United States, Italy and Spain. PBMCs, B-cell-depleted T cells, or T cells were the source of the cDNA or gDNA that made up the material.

Input material: PBMCs or T cells enriched from blood (not recorded which). The genes are TRBV9 and TRBJ1-1; D not certain. The receptor was derived from a woman between 40 and 50 years old who had been exposed to COVID-19. CDR3 residues: CASSPRYLDSEAFF. CDR3 bases: TGTGCCAGCAGCCCCCGCTACTTGGACTCTGAAGCTTTCTTT.